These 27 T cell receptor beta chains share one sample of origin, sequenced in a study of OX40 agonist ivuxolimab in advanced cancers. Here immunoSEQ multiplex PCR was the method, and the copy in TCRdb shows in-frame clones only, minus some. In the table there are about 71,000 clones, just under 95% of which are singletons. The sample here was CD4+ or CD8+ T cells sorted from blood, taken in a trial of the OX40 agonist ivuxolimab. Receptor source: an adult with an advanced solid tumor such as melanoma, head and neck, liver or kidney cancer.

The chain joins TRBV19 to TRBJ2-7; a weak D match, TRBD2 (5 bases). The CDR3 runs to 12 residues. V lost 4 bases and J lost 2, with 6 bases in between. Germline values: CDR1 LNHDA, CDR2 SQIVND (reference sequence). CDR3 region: CASSTGTYEQYF. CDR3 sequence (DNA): TGTGCCAGTAGTACCGGGACCTACGAGCAGTACTTC.

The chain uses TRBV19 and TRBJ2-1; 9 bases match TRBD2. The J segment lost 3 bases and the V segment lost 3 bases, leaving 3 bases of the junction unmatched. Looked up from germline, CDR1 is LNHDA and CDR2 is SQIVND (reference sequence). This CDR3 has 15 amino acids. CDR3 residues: CASSMSSGNYNEQFF. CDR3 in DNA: TGTGCCAGTAGTATGTCTAGCGGGAACTACAATGAGCAGTTCTTC. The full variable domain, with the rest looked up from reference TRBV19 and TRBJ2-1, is DGGITQSPKYLFRKEGQNVTLSCEQNLNHDAMYWYRQDPGQGLRLIYYSQIVNDFQKGDIAEGYSVSREKKESFPLTVTSAQKNPTAFYLCASSMSSGNYNEQFFGPGTRLTVL.

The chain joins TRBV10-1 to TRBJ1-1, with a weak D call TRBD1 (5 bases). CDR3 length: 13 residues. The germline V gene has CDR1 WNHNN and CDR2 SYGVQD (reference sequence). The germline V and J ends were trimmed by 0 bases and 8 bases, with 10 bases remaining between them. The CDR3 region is CASSESGKGEAFF. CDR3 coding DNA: TGCGCCAGCAGTGAGTCGGGAAAGGGGGAAGCTTTCTTT.

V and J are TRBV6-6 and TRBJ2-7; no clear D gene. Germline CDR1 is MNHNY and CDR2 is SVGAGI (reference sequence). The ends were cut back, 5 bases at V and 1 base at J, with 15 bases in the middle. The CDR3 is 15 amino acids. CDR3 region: CASSHTRGFSYEQYF. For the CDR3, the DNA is TGTGCCAGCAGTCACACACGTGGGTTTTCCTACGAGCAGTACTTC.

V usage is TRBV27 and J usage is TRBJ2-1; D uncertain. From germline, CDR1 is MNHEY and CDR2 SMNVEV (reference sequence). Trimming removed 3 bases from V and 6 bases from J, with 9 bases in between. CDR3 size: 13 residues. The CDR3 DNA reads TGTGCCAGCAGTTTTGGGATTCCCAATGAGCAGTTCTTC. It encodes CASSFGIPNEQFF.

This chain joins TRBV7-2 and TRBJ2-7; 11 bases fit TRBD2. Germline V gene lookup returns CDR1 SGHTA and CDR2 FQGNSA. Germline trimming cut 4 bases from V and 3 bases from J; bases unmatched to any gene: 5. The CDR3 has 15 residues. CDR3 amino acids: CASSSTSGEDYEQYF. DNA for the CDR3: TGTGCCAGCAGCTCGACTAGCGGGGAGGACTACGAGCAGTACTTC.

CDR3 protein: CAISETWDTEAFF. The CDR3 DNA reads as TGTGCCATCAGTGAAACCTGGGACACTGAAGCTTTCTTT. The chain links TRBV10-3 to TRBJ1-1, with D hard to call. The germline V gene has CDR1 ENHRY and CDR2 SYGVKD. The CDR3 loop spans 13 amino acids. The V gene lost 3 bases and the J gene lost 3 bases, with 8 bases spanning the gap.

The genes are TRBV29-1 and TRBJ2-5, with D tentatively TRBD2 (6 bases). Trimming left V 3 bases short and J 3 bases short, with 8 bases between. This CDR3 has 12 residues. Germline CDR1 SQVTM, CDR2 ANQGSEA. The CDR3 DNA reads TGCAGCGTTGAGGCTAGCGAAGAGACCCAGTACTTC. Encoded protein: CSVEASEETQYF.

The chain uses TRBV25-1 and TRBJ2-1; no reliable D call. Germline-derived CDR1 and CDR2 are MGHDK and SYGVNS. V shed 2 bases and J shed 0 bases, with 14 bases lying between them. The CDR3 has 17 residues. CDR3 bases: TGTGCCAGCAGTGAAGGGGTCGTTTCATACTCCTACAATGAGCAGTTCTTC. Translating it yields CASSEGVVSYSYNEQFF.

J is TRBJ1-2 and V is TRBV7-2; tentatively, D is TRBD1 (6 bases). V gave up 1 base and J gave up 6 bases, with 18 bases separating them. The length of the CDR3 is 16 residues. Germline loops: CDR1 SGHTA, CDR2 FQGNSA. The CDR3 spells CASSLVAPLQGNGYTF. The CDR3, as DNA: TGTGCCAGCAGCTTAGTGGCCCCTCTACAGGGAAATGGCTACACCTTC.

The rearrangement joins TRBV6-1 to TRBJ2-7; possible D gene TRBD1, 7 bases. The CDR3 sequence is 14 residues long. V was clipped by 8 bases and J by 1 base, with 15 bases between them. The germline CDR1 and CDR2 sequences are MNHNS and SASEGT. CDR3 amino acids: CASSPRGASYEQYF. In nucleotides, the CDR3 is TGTGCCAGCTCTCCCAGGGGGGCTTCCTACGAGCAGTACTTC.

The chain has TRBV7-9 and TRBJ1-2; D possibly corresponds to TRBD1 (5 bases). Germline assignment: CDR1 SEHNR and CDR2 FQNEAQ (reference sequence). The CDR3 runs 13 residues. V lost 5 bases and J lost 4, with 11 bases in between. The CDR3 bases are TGTGCCAGCAGCCCAGGGCAGCCCTATGGCTACACCTTC. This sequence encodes CASSPGQPYGYTF.

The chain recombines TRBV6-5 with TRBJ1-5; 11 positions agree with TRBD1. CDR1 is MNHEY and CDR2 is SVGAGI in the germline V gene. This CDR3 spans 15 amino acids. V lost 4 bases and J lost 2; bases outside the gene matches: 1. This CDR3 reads CASSWTGGGNQPQHF. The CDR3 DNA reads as TGTGCCAGCAGTTGGACAGGGGGCGGCAATCAGCCCCAGCATTTT.

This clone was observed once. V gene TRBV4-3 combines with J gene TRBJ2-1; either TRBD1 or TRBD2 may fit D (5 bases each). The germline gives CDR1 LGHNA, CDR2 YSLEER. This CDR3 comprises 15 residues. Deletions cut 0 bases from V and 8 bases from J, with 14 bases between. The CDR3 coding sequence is TGCGCCAGCAGCCAAGACGGGGACCGCGACGATGAGCAGTTCTTC. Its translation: CASSQDGDRDDEQFF.

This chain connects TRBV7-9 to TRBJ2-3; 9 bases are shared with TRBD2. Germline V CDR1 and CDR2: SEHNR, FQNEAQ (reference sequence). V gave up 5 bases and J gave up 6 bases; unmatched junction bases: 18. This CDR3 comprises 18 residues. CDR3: CASSPPRGAGGTLDTQYF. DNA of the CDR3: TGTGCCAGCAGCCCGCCTCGGGGTGCGGGAGGGACCTTGGATACGCAGTATTTT.

The CDR3 spells CASSFPSGNEQFF. In DNA form, the CDR3 reads TGTGCCAGCAGTTTCCCTAGCGGGAATGAGCAGTTCTTC. V is TRBV27 and J is TRBJ2-1; 8 nucleotides line up with TRBD2. Losses at the gene ends were 3 bases for V and 7 bases for J; bases not matched to a gene: 2. This CDR3 is built from 13 residues. Looked up from germline, CDR1 is MNHEY and CDR2 is SMNVEV (reference sequence).

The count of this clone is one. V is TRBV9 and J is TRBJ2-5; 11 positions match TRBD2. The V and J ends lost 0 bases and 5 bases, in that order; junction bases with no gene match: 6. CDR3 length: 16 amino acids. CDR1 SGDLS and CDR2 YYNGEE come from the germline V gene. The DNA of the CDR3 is TGTGCCAGCAGCGTAGTTAGCGGGGGGGCGAGGGAGACCCAGTACTTC. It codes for CASSVVSGGARETQYF.

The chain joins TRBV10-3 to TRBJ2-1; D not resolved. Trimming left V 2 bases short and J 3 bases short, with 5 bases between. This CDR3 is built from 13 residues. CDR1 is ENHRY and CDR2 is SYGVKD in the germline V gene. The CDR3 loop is CAISEDNYNEQFF. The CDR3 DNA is TGTGCCATCAGTGAGGACAACTACAATGAGCAGTTCTTC.

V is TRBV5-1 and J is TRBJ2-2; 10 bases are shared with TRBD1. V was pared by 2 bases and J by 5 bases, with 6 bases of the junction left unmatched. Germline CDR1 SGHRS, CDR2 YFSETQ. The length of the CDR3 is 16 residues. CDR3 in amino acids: CASSFYRDRGTGELFF. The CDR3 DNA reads TGCGCCAGCAGCTTCTACCGGGACAGGGGTACCGGGGAGCTGTTTTTT. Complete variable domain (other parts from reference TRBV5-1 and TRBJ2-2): KAGVTQTPRYLIKTRGQQVTLSCSPISGHRSVSWYQQTPGQGLQFLFEYFSETQRNKGNFPGRFSGRQFSNSRSEMNVSTLELGDSALYLCASSFYRDRGTGELFFGEGSRLTVL.

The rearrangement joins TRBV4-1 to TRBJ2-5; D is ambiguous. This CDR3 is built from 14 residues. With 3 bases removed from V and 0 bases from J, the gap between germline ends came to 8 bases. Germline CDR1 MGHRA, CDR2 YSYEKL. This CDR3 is CASSQERYQETQYF. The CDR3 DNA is TGCGCCAGCAGCCAGGAGAGGTACCAAGAGACCCAGTACTTC.

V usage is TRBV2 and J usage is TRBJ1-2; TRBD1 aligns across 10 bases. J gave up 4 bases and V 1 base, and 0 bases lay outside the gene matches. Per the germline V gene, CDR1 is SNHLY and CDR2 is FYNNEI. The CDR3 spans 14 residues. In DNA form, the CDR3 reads TGTGCCAGCAGTGAAGGGACAGGGGGCTATGGCTACACCTTC. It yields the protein CASSEGTGGYGYTF.

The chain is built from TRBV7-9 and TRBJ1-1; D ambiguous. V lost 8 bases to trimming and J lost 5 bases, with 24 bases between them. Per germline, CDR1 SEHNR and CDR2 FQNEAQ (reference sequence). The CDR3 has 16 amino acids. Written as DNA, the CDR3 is TGTGCCAGCCTCCCTCGGGCCAACTTAGGGTCTACTGAAGCTTTCTTT. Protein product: CASLPRANLGSTEAFF.

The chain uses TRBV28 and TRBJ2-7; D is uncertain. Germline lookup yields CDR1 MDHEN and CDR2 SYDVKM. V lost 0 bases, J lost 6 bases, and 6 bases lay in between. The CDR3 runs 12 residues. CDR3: CASSLWGREQYF. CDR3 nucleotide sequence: TGTGCCAGCAGTTTATGGGGTCGCGAGCAGTACTTC.

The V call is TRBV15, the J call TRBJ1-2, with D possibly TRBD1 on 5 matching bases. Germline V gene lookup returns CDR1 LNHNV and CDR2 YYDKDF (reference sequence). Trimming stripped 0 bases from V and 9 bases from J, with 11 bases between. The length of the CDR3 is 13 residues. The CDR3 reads CATSRDGGYSYTF. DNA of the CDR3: TGTGCCACCAGCAGAGATGGGGGTTACAGCTACACCTTC.

CDR3 amino acids: CASSGGSELHEQYF. The DNA for the CDR3 is TGTGCCAGCAGCGGAGGAAGTGAGCTGCACGAGCAGTACTTC. The rearrangement uses TRBV9 and TRBJ2-7; D ambiguous. V was cut by 3 bases and J by 5 bases, with 15 bases left in between. The CDR3 has 14 amino acids. CDR1 is SGDLS, CDR2 YYNGEE, per germline. Combining the CDR3 with reference TRBV9 and TRBJ2-7 gives the whole variable domain DSGVTQTPKHLITATGQRVTLRCSPRSGDLSVYWYQQSLDQGLQFLIQYYNGEERAKGNILERFSAQQFPDLHSELNLSSLELGDSALYFCASSGGSELHEQYFGPGTRLTVT.

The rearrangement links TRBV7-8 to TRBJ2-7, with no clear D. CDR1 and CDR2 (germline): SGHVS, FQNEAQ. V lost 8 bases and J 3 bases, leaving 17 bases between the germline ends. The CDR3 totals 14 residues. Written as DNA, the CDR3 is TGTGCCAGCGGCATAGACCAAATCCTCTACGAGCAGTACTTC. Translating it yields CASGIDQILYEQYF.

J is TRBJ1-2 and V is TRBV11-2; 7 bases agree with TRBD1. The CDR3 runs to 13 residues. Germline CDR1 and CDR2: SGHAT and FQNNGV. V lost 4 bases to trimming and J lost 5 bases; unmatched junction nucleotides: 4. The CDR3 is CASSSQGWYGYTF. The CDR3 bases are TGTGCCAGCAGCTCACAGGGGTGGTATGGCTACACCTTC.